This T cell receptor beta chain was found in a study of T cells in Graves' hyperthyroidism and ophthalmopathy. Broader study findings: Using 13 V-J features, a model discriminated ophthalmopathy from stable hyperthyroidism. Among clonotypes expanded in thyroid above 0.001, most were also found in blood.

Germline CDR1 and CDR2: SGHTA and FQGNSA. The CDR3 has 15 residues. V lost 5 bases to trimming and J lost 2 bases; unmatched junction nucleotides: 9. There were TCR beta CDR3 regions amplified from RNA transcripts. A first-round RT-PCR of the TCR CDR3 used the HTBI primer set. In TCRdb, the multiplex PCR reads were re-called with MiXCR into one record per CDR3 protein. The table has approximately 870,000 distinct CDR3 sequences, roughly 37% seen once. Comment on this clonotype: What it recognizes is unknown.

No progression to ophthalmopathy during 18 months of follow-up defined stable disease. Any patient presenting with uncontrolled infection, other autoimmune disease, pregnancy or lactation was left out. The chain combines TRBV7-2 with TRBJ2-7; 7 positions match TRBD1. The sequence derives from a man aged 18 to 30 with Graves' hyperthyroidism. Sequencing input: blood. In DNA form, the CDR3 reads TGTGCCAGCAGCCACCGGGACAGAAAACCCTACGAGCAGTACTTC. This encodes CASSHRDRKPYEQYF.